This T cell receptor (beta chain) was found in a study of T cell changes during pregnancy in multiple sclerosis. The germline CDR1 and CDR2 sequences are SNHLY and FYNNEI. CDR3 size: 14 residues. Trimming pared 2 bases from V and 4 bases from J, leaving 8 bases between. Only in-frame clones appear in the TCRdb table, and some are missing; sequencing was by immunoSEQ multiplex PCR. The sample records fewer than 35,000 clones, over 75% being singletons. The TCR comes from a female donor with multiple sclerosis, enrolled in a pregnancy study. J is TRBJ2-2 and V is TRBV2; D may be TRBD2 (6 bases). The sequences come from CD8+ T cells from peripheral blood mononuclear cells, collected in the second trimester of pregnancy. CDR3: CASSETSPTGELFF. The CDR3 DNA reads as TGTGCCAGCAGTGAAACTAGCCCCACCGGGGAGCTGTTTTTT.